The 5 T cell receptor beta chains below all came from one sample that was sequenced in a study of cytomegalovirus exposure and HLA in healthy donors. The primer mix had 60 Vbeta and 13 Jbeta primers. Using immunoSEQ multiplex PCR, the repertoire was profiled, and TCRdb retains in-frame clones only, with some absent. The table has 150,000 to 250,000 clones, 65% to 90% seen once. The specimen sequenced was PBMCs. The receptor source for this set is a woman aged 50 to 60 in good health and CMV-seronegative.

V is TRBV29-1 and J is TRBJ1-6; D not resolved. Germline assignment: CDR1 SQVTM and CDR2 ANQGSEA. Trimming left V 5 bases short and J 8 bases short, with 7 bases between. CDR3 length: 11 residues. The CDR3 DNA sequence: TGCAGCGTTCCACGGTATTCACCCCTCCACTTT. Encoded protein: CSVPRYSPLHF.

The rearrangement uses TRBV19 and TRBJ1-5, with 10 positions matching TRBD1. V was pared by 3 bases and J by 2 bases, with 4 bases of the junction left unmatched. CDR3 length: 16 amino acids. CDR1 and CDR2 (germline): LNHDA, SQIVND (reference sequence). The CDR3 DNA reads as TGTGCCAGTAGTATCTACGGGACAGGGGGCAATCAGCCCCAGCATTTT. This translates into CASSIYGTGGNQPQHF.

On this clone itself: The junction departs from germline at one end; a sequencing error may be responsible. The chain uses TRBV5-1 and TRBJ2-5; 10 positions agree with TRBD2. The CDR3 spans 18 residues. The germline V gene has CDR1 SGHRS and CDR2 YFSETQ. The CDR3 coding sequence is TGCGCCAGCAGCTTGGTAAGGCTAGCGGGAGTCCAACAAGAGGCCCAGTACTTC. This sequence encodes CASSLVRLAGVQQEAQYF.

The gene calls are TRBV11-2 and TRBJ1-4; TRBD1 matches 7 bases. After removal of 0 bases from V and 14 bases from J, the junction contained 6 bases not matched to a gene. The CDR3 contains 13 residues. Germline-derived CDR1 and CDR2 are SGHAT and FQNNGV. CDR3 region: CASSLDSSGQLFF. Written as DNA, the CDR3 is TGTGCCAGCAGCTTAGATTCATCGGGACAGCTGTTTTTT. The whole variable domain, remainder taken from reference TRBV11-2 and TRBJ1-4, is EAGVAQSPRYKIIEKRQSVAFWCNPISGHATLYWYQQILGQGPKLLIQFQNNGVVDDSQLPKDRFSAERLKGVDSTLKIQPAKLEDSAVYLCASSLDSSGQLFFGSGTQLSVL.

The CDR3, as DNA: TGTGCCAGCAGCGTGGGACTAGCGCTAAGTTACGAGCAGTACTTC. It specifies CASSVGLALSYEQYF. The chain is built from TRBV5-5 and TRBJ2-7; 10 bases are shared with TRBD2. J gave up 4 bases and V 4 bases, and 8 bases lay outside the gene matches. Per germline, CDR1 SGHKS and CDR2 YYEKEE (reference sequence). The length of the CDR3 is 15 residues.